This T cell receptor beta chain was sequenced for a study of blood T cell repertoires in COVID-19 (dated by TCRdb to the early 2020s). Regarding the study in general: The collaborator samples originated in the United States, Italy and Spain and spanned the acute and convalescent phases of COVID-19. The repertoires were released in a freely available public database meant as a resource for research on the immune response to SARS-CoV-2. The sample metadata nearly always contained a de-identified subject ID, COVID-19 status, age in years and sex. The dataset comprised deeply sampled blood TCRbeta repertoires from subjects exposed to, actively infected with, or recovered from COVID-19. The samples were drawn from two sources: the first 160 participants of the ongoing ImmuneRACE study, and some 1,300 subjects contributed by 6 global collaborators. The material from the prospective study consisted of cDNA or gDNA derived from T cells, B-cell-depleted T cells, or PBMCs. Where HLA class I and class II types were available, the types were taken from metadata supplied by the sample provider, not from assay-based typing. What the research found in general, with its limitations: How much clinical and demographic metadata was included differed by source and by participant, and the metadata was provided uncurated.

From the cysteine through the phenylalanine, the CDR3 covers 15 amino acids. Only the CDR3 portion is preserved as DNA: 45 bases, with reading frame beginning at the first base. The germline V gene provides CDR1 MDHEN and CDR2 SYDVKM. After removal of 2 bases from V and 2 bases from J, the junction retains 3 bases not matched to a gene. Worth noting for this clone: This receptor's antigen is unknown. No clone much larger than this one lies a single base away; base qualities are absent.

Each collaborating institution followed its own protocols to collect whole blood in K2EDTA tubes. For TCRbeta analysis, collaborators shipped samples as frozen whole blood, isolated PBMCs, or DNA extracted from either of those sample types. TCRbeta CDR3 regions were amplified from genomic DNA using the immunoSEQ Assay, a bias-controlled multiplex PCR. In the original analysis: Within the assay, amplification of reference gene primers was used to estimate how many nucleated cells each sample contained. Sequence reads were collapsed and filtered to measure the absolute abundance of every unique TCRbeta CDR3 rearrangement. For each sample, productive Simpson clonality was calculated as the square root of Simpson's diversity index across productive rearrangements. Not all clones reach the TCRdb copy of this immuneACCESS table, which keeps in-frame sequences only. Checked studies attribute under half of the gap to unresolved V genes and leave the rest unexplained. V and J calls and clone size are as listed in that table; D and trimming were resolved from the DNA. For this sample the table gives 150,000 to 200,000 clones, of which 75% to 90% were detected only once. About 3% of the sample is held by the ten biggest clonotypes.

This clonotype originated in a human donor with acute or convalescent COVID-19. The donor label of this sample is uncertain. The sequencing sample was made of peripheral blood. The sequence is built from TRBV28 and TRBJ1-5, and TRBD1 aligns with 7 junction nucleotides. The CDR3 protein: CASSLHGQGNQPQHF. Here is the DNA: TGTGCCAGCAGTTTACACGGACAGGGCAATCAGCCCCAGCATTTT.